The text below deals with one T cell receptor beta chain. Its target is not known. The source of the sample is a study of cytomegalovirus exposure and HLA in healthy donors. Overall study results and limits: CMV antigen specificity of three CMV-associated chains was confirmed in vitro. Many donors carried some public TCRs, although rarity characterized most TCR sequences. One later analysis, an examination of the 100 to 150 validation repertoires, found that first-cohort TCR clusters tended to co-occur in them.

TCRdb keeps only in-frame clones here, not all; method: immunoSEQ multiplex PCR. The sample gives roughly 100,000 clones, about 95% of which show up once; around 0.85% is in the top ten. CDR1 SGHNT and CDR2 YYREEE come from the germline V gene (reference sequence). Trimming stripped 0 bases from V and 4 bases from J, with 11 bases between. The CDR3 sequence is 15 residues long. Separate from the roughly 670-subject first cohort, the 120-subject validation cohort was the one that the donors belonged to. The chain uses TRBV5-4 and TRBJ2-1; D might be TRBD1 (6 bases). The sequence was obtained from a young woman in good health and CMV-seronegative. The sequenced sample consisted of PBMCs. The CDR3 DNA reads TGTGCCAGCAGCTTGGACCTAGGGACATACAATGAGCAGTTCTTC. It codes for CASSLDLGTYNEQFF.